This is a list of T cell receptor beta chains from one sample in a study of T cell repertoires in cytomegalovirus infection. For these TCRs, the target antigens are not known. TCRdb fed the reads into MiXCR, producing one record per CDR3 protein. Among approximately 1,000,000 distinct CDR3 sequences listed, 31% were seen once. The input for sequencing was cultured CD8+ T cells from PBMCs, taken from culture after CMV antigen stimulation. The receptors here all came from a human donor in good health (CMV status not recorded). Some clones in this sample may be carry-over from other donors' samples. Both conserved end residues are part of each CDR3. The D gene is left open where the match is weak. Not all rows give a size; the values are once, few, many and, for expanded clones, a class.

J	size	D	V	DNA	CDR3
TRBJ1-2	.	.	TRBV9	TGTGCTAGCAGCGCCCAATCCGGGGTGGTCTATGGCTACACCTTC	CASSAQSGVVYGYTF
TRBJ2-2	.	.	TRBV12-3/TRBV12-4	TGTGCCAGTTCCGACGTCGTGGGGGAGCTGTTTTTT	CASSDVVGELFF
TRBJ2-1	few	.	TRBV29-1	TGCAGCTGCCCCACAAGCGGGTTCCTCAATGAGCAGTTCTTC	CSCPTSGFLNEQFF
TRBJ2-1	.	TRBD2	TRBV6-2/TRBV6-3	TGTGCCAGCAGTTACACCAGCGGGGGTTACTACAATGAGCAGTTCTTC	CASSYTSGGYYNEQFF
TRBJ1-4	.	.	TRBV4-1	TGCGCCAGCAGCCAAGATCGGGCTGATGAAAAACTGTTTTTT	CASSQDRADEKLFF
TRBJ2-1	.	.	TRBV7-9	TGTGCCAGCAGCTTATGGAAGAGCCCAGTGGATGAGCAGTTCTTC	CASSLWKSPVDEQFF
TRBJ2-3	.	TRBD1	TRBV20-1	TGCAGTGCTTTCCCTAGAGGGGGCTGGAGCACAGATACGCAGTATTTT	CSAFPRGGWSTDTQYF
TRBJ2-1	.	TRBD2	TRBV4-2	TGTGCCAGCAGCCAAAACCTAGCGGGGCCTTACAATGAGCAGTTCTTC	CASSQNLAGPYNEQFF
TRBJ2-1	few	.	TRBV29-1	TGCAGCGTGGGGGACATTGCACTCCTCAATGAGCAGTTCTTC	CSVGDIALLNEQFF
TRBJ2-3	.	TRBD2	TRBV28	TGTGCCAGCAGTTTCTCTAGCGGGGATACGCAGTATTTT	CASSFSSGDTQYF
TRBJ1-2	once	.	TRBV7-4	TGTGCCAGCAGCTCGGAACGGGTCTATGGCTACACCTTC	CASSSERVYGYTF
TRBJ2-1	few	.	TRBV7-9	TGTGCCAGCAGGGAAGGGGGTGAGCAGTTCTTC	CASREGGEQFF
TRBJ2-1	.	.	TRBV19	TGTGCCAGTAGCCCTTTAAGGGGGGGGCCCACCGCCTACAATGAGCAGTTCTTC	CASSPLRGGPTAYNEQFF
TRBJ1-6	.	TRBD1	TRBV28	TGTGCCTCCAGGGGGGGTACATATTCACCCCTCCACTTT	CASRGGTYSPLHF
TRBJ1-5	few	TRBD1	TRBV6-2/TRBV6-3	TGTGCCAGCAGTTACGTTTTATATCCCCCCACCGAGGGGGCAAATCAGCCCCAGCATTTT	CASSYVLYPPTEGANQPQHF
TRBJ2-1	.	TRBD2	TRBV6-2/TRBV6-3	TGTGCCAGCAGTTACGGGACTAGCGGGGGGCCGTCCTACAATGAGCAGTTCTTC	CASSYGTSGGPSYNEQFF
TRBJ1-4	.	.	TRBV10-3	TGTGCCATCAGGGGTGGGACAACAACTAATGAAAAACTGTTTTTT	CAIRGGTTTNEKLFF
TRBJ2-5	.	TRBD1	TRBV7-9	TGTGCCAGCAGCCTCGGCACGGACAGGGACCAAGAGACCCAGTACTTC	CASSLGTDRDQETQYF
TRBJ1-1	few	.	TRBV4-1	TGCGCCAGCAGCCCGGGACATCTCGACACTGAAGCTTTCTTT	CASSPGHLDTEAFF
TRBJ2-2	.	.	TRBV5-1	TGCGCCAGCAGCTGGACACGCACCGGGGAGCTGTTTTTT	CASSWTRTGELFF
TRBJ2-5	few	.	TRBV5-6	TGTGCCAGCAGCTTGGTACCCCTCAAGCAAGAGACCCAGTACTTC	CASSLVPLKQETQYF
TRBJ1-2	few	.	TRBV19	TGTGCCAGTGTCGCCTATTCGGGTGGACAATTGAGCTACACCTTC	CASVAYSGGQLSYTF
TRBJ2-2	many	TRBD2	TRBV12-3/TRBV12-4	TGTGCCAGCACCCAAAAGAAGCGGGGCCACACCGGGGAGCTGTTTTTT	CASTQKKRGHTGELFF
TRBJ2-1	.	TRBD2	TRBV11-3	TGTGCCAGCAGCTTAGAGTGGGGCGGGGGGGCGGAAAATGAGCAGTTCTTC	CASSLEWGGGAENEQFF
TRBJ1-2	.	.	TRBV6-6	TGTGCCAGCAGTTACTCAGAAGTACCGCCAGCTAACTATGGCTACACCTTC	CASSYSEVPPANYGYTF
TRBJ2-3	.	TRBD2	TRBV20-1	TGCAGTACCTTCGCATCGGCGGGGGGGCCCTTAGATACGCAGTATTTT	CSTFASAGGPLDTQYF
TRBJ1-1	.	.	TRBV19	TGTGCCAGTAGTATCACAGCCGCGAACACTGAAGCTTTCTTT	CASSITAANTEAFF
TRBJ1-1	.	.	TRBV2	TGTGCCAGCAGTGGCTTGGGTCCGGACACTGAAGCTTTCTTT	CASSGLGPDTEAFF
TRBJ2-2	.	TRBD2	TRBV12-3/TRBV12-4	TGTGCCAACAGTAGCTATTTCTTCTCGGCGCTAGCGGAAGACACCGGGGAGCTGTTTTTT	CANSSYFFSALAEDTGELFF
TRBJ2-7	.	TRBD2	TRBV7-9	TGTGCCAGCAGCTTATCGACTAGCCACTACGAGCAGTACTTC	CASSLSTSHYEQYF
TRBJ1-2	few	TRBD1	TRBV7-6	TGTGCCAGCAGCAGCACAGGGGGCGCGATTGGCTACACCTTC	CASSSTGGAIGYTF
TRBJ1-1	.	.	TRBV11-2	TGTGCCAGCAGTTTTTGGGGGAGCGGGCTCCCGGACACTGAAGCTTTCTTT	CASSFWGSGLPDTEAFF
TRBJ2-1	.	TRBD2	TRBV19	TGTGCCACTCGTAGCGGGACTTACAATGAGCAGTTCTTC	CATRSGTYNEQFF
TRBJ2-2	.	.	TRBV7-2	TGTGCCAACAGGGTTCACGGCGGGGAGCTGTTTTTT	CANRVHGGELFF
TRBJ1-6	.	.	TRBV7-6	TGTGCCAGCAGCTTAGGTAGGGGGAATAATTCACCCTTCCACTTT	CASSLGRGNNSPFHF
TRBJ1-6	.	.	TRBV20-1	TGCAGTGCTAGAGATCTGTACAGTGACACGCTCAATTCACCCCTCCACTTT	CSARDLYSDTLNSPLHF
TRBJ1-1	many	TRBD1	TRBV7-2	TGTGCCAGCCTACTCGGGACAGGGGTGAGATCGAACACTGAAGCTTTCTTT	CASLLGTGVRSNTEAFF
TRBJ1-5	.	TRBD1	TRBV19	TGTGCCAGTAGGGGACAGGACCGCAATCAGCCCCAGCATTTT	CASRGQDRNQPQHF
TRBJ2-1	.	TRBD1	TRBV20-1	TGCAGTGCTAGTGGGGGACAGGGAGGATACAATGAGCAGTTCTTC	CSASGGQGGYNEQFF
TRBJ2-5	.	TRBD2	TRBV7-8	TGTGCCAACGGGCTAGCGGGGGTAGGAGGAGAGACCCAGTACTTC	CANGLAGVGGETQYF
TRBJ1-1	many	.	TRBV19	TGTGCCAGTAGTATAGGGGACATGAACACTGAAGCTTTCTTT	CASSIGDMNTEAFF
TRBJ1-2	few	TRBD1	TRBV28	TGTGCCAGCAGTTTGACATCACAGGGGGCGGATGGCTACACCTTC	CASSLTSQGADGYTF
TRBJ2-1	few	.	TRBV7-3	TGTGCCAGCAGTGCCACAGGGGCGGGATACAATGAGCAGTTCTTC	CASSATGAGYNEQFF
TRBJ1-2	few	.	TRBV27	TGTGCCAGCAGTCAGCTAGTCCGGGACGGCGGGTCTGGTGTCTATGGCTACACCTTC	CASSQLVRDGGSGVYGYTF
TRBJ2-3	.	TRBD2	TRBV6-4	TGTGCCAGCAGTCCCAGCGGGGGACACACAGATACGCAGTATTTT	CASSPSGGHTDTQYF